A selection of T cell receptor beta chains follows, all from one sample in a study of TIL therapy for anti-PD-1-resistant metastatic lung cancer. Produced via immunoSEQ multiplex PCR; TCRdb's table is partial and in-frame only. In the table there are approximately 18,000 clones, roughly 80% of which are singletons. The source was blood, collected at baseline. These receptor sequences come from a person between 25 and 79 years old with non-small cell lung cancer. Each CDR3 is given with its conserved first and last residue. A D gene is named only where the DNA matches it firmly. The size of a clone is reported for some rows only, either as once, few or many, or as a class for expanded clones.

clone_size	v_call	d_call	j_call	cdr3_nt	cdr3_aa
NA	TRBV28	TRBD1	TRBJ1-1	TGTGCCAGCAGCTCACCAAATAGACAGGGCCACACTGAAGCTTTCTTT	CASSSPNRQGHTEAFF
few	TRBV19	NA	TRBJ1-1	TGTGCCAGTAGTGCACAGTGGGCCACTGAAGCTTTCTTT	CASSAQWATEAFF
NA	TRBV28	NA	TRBJ1-1	TGTGCCAGCAGTTTAGGGGGTTTACGCACTGAAGCTTTCTTT	CASSLGGLRTEAFF
NA	TRBV28	TRBD1	TRBJ1-5	TGTGCCAGCAGTTTGCATCCCGGGACAGAGAATCAGCCCCAGCATTTT	CASSLHPGTENQPQHF
NA	TRBV29-1	TRBD2	TRBJ2-7	TGCAGCGTCGGAGGGAAGCGGGAGAGGGAGCAGTACTTC	CSVGGKREREQYF
NA	TRBV4-3	NA	TRBJ2-2	TGCGCCAGCAGCCAAGTGCTTGGATACACCGGGGAGCTGTTTTTT	CASSQVLGYTGELFF
NA	TRBV27	TRBD2	TRBJ2-1	TGTGCCAGCAGTCACGGACTAGCGGGAGGAAATGAGCAGTTCTTC	CASSHGLAGGNEQFF
NA	TRBV6-1	NA	TRBJ1-6	TGTGCCGCCAGGGGACCCGATAATTCACCCCTCCACTTT	CAARGPDNSPLHF
NA	TRBV7-9	NA	TRBJ1-1	TGTGCCAGCAGCTTCCCAGGGACTGAAGCTTTCTTT	CASSFPGTEAFF
once	TRBV29-1	TRBD2	TRBJ2-1	TGCAGCGTCATTCTAGCGGAAAGGTACCCTTTCAATGAGCAGTTCTTC	CSVILAERYPFNEQFF
NA	TRBV18	NA	TRBJ2-1	TGTGCCAGCTCCCCAGCAGGTTACAATGAGCAGTTCTTC	CASSPAGYNEQFF
once	TRBV4-3	NA	TRBJ2-7	TGCGCCAGCAGCCAAGCCTTAAGATCCCACGAGCAGTACTTC	CASSQALRSHEQYF
once	TRBV6-5	NA	TRBJ1-3	TGTGCCAGCAGTTTGACTCCTAGCTCTGGAAACACCATATATTTT	CASSLTPSSGNTIYF
NA	TRBV29-1	NA	TRBJ1-1	TGCAGCGTTGTGGGGGGCGAAGCTTTCTTT	CSVVGGEAFF
NA	TRBV5-1	TRBD2	TRBJ2-5	TGCGCCAGCAGCTGGACTAGCGGGGCTCAAGAGACCCAGTACTTC	CASSWTSGAQETQYF
NA	TRBV10-3	TRBD2	TRBJ2-7	TGTGCCATCAGTGATACGGGGACTAGCGTCTACGAGCAGTACTTC	CAISDTGTSVYEQYF
NA	TRBV5-1	TRBD2	TRBJ2-5	TGCGCCAGCACCCGACTAGCGGGAGCCCAAGAGACCCAGTACTTC	CASTRLAGAQETQYF
NA	TRBV7-2	TRBD2	TRBJ2-5	TGTGCCAGCAGCTCTAGCGGGGGGCCCCAAGAGACCCAGTACTTC	CASSSSGGPQETQYF